A selection of T cell receptor beta chains follows, all from one sample in a study of T cell responses to AZD1222 COVID-19 vaccine. Sequenced by immunoSEQ multiplex PCR; TCRdb stores in-frame clones only, minus some. The sample lists 160,000 or so clones, just over 90% seen once, with about 1.7% in the top ten. The source was peripheral blood, collected on day 0 of AZD1222 vaccination. The receptor source for this set is an adult in good health. The CDR3 runs from the conserved cysteine through the conserved F or W. D genes are given only for firm matches. The size of a clone is reported for some rows only, either as once, few or many, or as a class for expanded clones.

size,D,J,V,CDR3,DNA
once,NA,TRBJ2-2,TRBV19,CASRQNADTGELFF,TGTGCCAGTAGGCAGAATGCGGACACCGGGGAGCTGTTTTTT
NA,NA,TRBJ1-1,TRBV28,CASSGEYTEAFF,TGTGCCAGCAGTGGGGAGTACACTGAAGCTTTCTTT
NA,TRBD1,TRBJ2-6,TRBV9,CASSGTGTGGSSGANVLTF,TGTGCCAGCAGCGGGACCGGGACAGGAGGCTCCAGTGGGGCCAACGTCCTGACTTTC
once,TRBD2,TRBJ2-1,TRBV4-2,CASSQDRGLAGNEQFF,TGTGCCAGCAGCCAAGATCGGGGACTAGCGGGCAATGAGCAGTTCTTC
NA,TRBD1,TRBJ1-2,TRBV28,CASGLKATGGGVYGYTF,TGTGCCAGCGGTTTAAAGGCTACAGGGGGCGGTGTCTATGGCTACACCTTC
NA,NA,TRBJ1-5,TRBV7-2,CASSLDPGLRQPQHF,TGTGCCAGCAGCTTAGATCCGGGCCTCAGGCAGCCCCAGCATTTT
NA,NA,TRBJ2-7,TRBV15,CATSRGDSFYEQYF,TGTGCCACCAGCAGGGGGGACTCATTCTACGAGCAGTACTTC
NA,TRBD2,TRBJ2-1,TRBV27,CASSGLAGSSYNEQFF,TGTGCCAGCAGTGGTCTAGCGGGGAGCTCCTACAATGAGCAGTTCTTC
NA,NA,TRBJ2-2,TRBV28,CASSPLLDSANTGELFF,TGTGCCAGCAGCCCCCTTTTGGACAGCGCGAACACCGGGGAGCTGTTTTTT
NA,NA,TRBJ1-5,TRBV4-2,CASSQDWGSNQPQHF,TGTGCCAGCAGCCAAGATTGGGGGAGCAATCAGCCCCAGCATTTT
NA,TRBD2,TRBJ2-1,TRBV3-1/TRBV3-2,CASSGLGVAGALSYNEQFF,TGTGCCAGCAGCGGGCTCGGGGTGGCGGGAGCTCTTTCCTACAATGAGCAGTTCTTC
NA,NA,TRBJ1-3,TRBV6-5,CASSRSFTSGNTIYF,TGTGCCAGCAGCCGTAGTTTTACCTCTGGAAACACCATATATTTT
NA,NA,TRBJ2-1,TRBV27,CASGRRAYNEQFF,TGTGCCAGCGGGAGGAGGGCCTACAATGAGCAGTTCTTC
NA,TRBD1,TRBJ1-2,TRBV2,CASRTGDGYTF,TGTGCCAGCAGGACAGGGGATGGCTACACCTTC
NA,NA,TRBJ2-1,TRBV25-1,CASSEFSGKDNEQFF,TGTGCCAGCAGTGAATTTTCAGGAAAAGACAATGAGCAGTTCTTC
NA,TRBD1,TRBJ2-7,TRBV11-1,CASSNDRGVTYEQYF,TGTGCCAGCAGCAATGACAGGGGCGTTACCTACGAGCAGTACTTC
NA,NA,TRBJ2-5,TRBV7-9,CASSQDGHVLDQETQYF,TGTGCCAGCAGCCAAGACGGACATGTGTTGGACCAAGAGACCCAGTACTTC
NA,NA,TRBJ2-2,TRBV7-9,CASSLSPGELFF,TGTGCCAGCAGCCTGTCTCCCGGGGAGCTGTTTTTT
NA,TRBD2,TRBJ2-7,TRBV7-9,CASSLGGDYEQYF,TGTGCCAGCAGCCTTGGGGGGGACTACGAGCAGTACTTC
NA,TRBD1,TRBJ2-7,TRBV19,CASRRTGEYEQYF,TGTGCCAGTAGGAGGACAGGGGAGTACGAGCAGTACTTC
NA,TRBD2,TRBJ2-2,TRBV7-2,CASSSSSGMGGELFF,TGTGCCAGCAGCTCGAGTAGCGGGATGGGCGGGGAGCTGTTTTTT
NA,NA,TRBJ1-5,TRBV19,CASSSDINQPQHF,TGTGCCAGTAGTAGCGACATCAATCAGCCCCAGCATTTT
NA,NA,TRBJ1-1,TRBV6-2/TRBV6-3,CASSYGGVTEAFF,TGTGCCAGCAGTTACGGGGGTGTCACTGAAGCTTTCTTT
once,NA,TRBJ1-2,TRBV6-5,CASSLGRVNYGYTF,TGTGCCAGCAGTCTAGGACGGGTGAACTATGGCTACACCTTC
NA,NA,TRBJ1-1,TRBV9,CASSPPGPRSYTEAFF,TGTGCCAGCAGCCCCCCGGGACCCAGGTCTTACACTGAAGCTTTCTTT
NA,NA,TRBJ1-2,TRBV12-3/TRBV12-4,CASSLGPNYGYTF,TGTGCCAGCAGTTTGGGCCCTAACTATGGCTACACCTTC
NA,TRBD1,TRBJ1-1,TRBV7-9,CASNGQDLMNTEAFF,TGTGCCAGTAACGGACAGGACCTTATGAACACTGAAGCTTTCTTT
NA,NA,TRBJ2-1,TRBV6-4,CASSTEWYNEQFF,TGTGCCAGCAGTACAGAGTGGTACAATGAGCAGTTCTTC
NA,NA,TRBJ1-1,TRBV27,CASSSRLTEAFF,TGTGCCAGCAGTTCGCGGTTGACTGAAGCTTTCTTT
NA,NA,TRBJ1-2,TRBV9,CASSVADRNYGYTF,TGTGCCAGCAGCGTAGCCGACCGTAACTATGGCTACACCTTC
NA,NA,TRBJ1-6,TRBV12-3/TRBV12-4,CASSLSWSPLHF,TGTGCCAGCAGCCTCAGTTGGTCACCCCTCCACTTT
NA,TRBD2,TRBJ2-5,TRBV5-1,CASSLARSGRLETQYF,TGCGCCAGCAGCTTGGCCCGGAGCGGGAGGTTGGAGACCCAGTACTTC
NA,TRBD2,TRBJ2-7,TRBV6-2/TRBV6-3,CASSSLAGGSYEQYF,TGTGCCAGCAGCTCGCTAGCGGGAGGGTCCTACGAGCAGTACTTC
NA,NA,TRBJ1-2,TRBV6-5,CATDTQGYYGYTF,TGTGCCACCGACACACAGGGATACTATGGCTACACCTTC
many,TRBD1,TRBJ2-5,TRBV7-9,CASSLVPNRGRGYQETQYF,TGTGCCAGCAGCTTAGTGCCTAACAGGGGCCGCGGATACCAAGAGACCCAGTACTTC
NA,NA,TRBJ2-2,TRBV6-5,CASSYSLFGELFF,TGTGCCAGCAGTTACTCGCTTTTCGGGGAGCTGTTTTTT
NA,NA,TRBJ1-3,TRBV19,CASATDSGNTIYF,TGTGCCAGCGCCACTGACTCTGGAAACACCATATATTTT
NA,NA,TRBJ1-3,TRBV3-1/TRBV3-2,CASSQAYRNTIYF,TGTGCCAGCAGCCAAGCGTATCGAAACACCATATATTTT
NA,NA,TRBJ2-1,TRBV11-3,CASSLNSYYNEQFF,TGTGCCAGCAGTCTGAATAGCTACTACAATGAGCAGTTCTTC
NA,TRBD1,TRBJ2-5,TRBV7-2,CASSPGTGTAQETQYF,TGTGCCAGCAGCCCAGGAACCGGGACAGCACAAGAGACCCAGTACTTC
NA,NA,TRBJ1-4,TRBV2,CASSALPIGEKLFF,TGTGCCAGCAGTGCCCTGCCAATCGGGGAAAAACTGTTTTTT
NA,NA,TRBJ1-5,TRBV7-2,CASSLVGRSNQPQHF,TGTGCCAGCAGCTTAGTGGGCAGGAGCAATCAGCCCCAGCATTTT